This T cell receptor (beta chain) was retrieved from a study of T cells in Graves' hyperthyroidism and ophthalmopathy. Graves' hyperthyroidism showing no ophthalmopathy progression within 18 months was considered stable. PBMCs came from 9 to 10 ml fresh peripheral blood. This clonotype has ten or more counts. Amplification of TCR beta CDR3 regions was performed using RNA transcripts as template. The HTBI set primed first-round TCR CDR3 RT-PCR. MiXCR, run by TCRdb on the multiplex PCR reads, gives a single entry per CDR3 protein. The sample has about 210,000 distinct CDR3 sequences; under 20% are singletons. The sequenced sample was blood. The sequence came from a man aged 50 or older with Graves' hyperthyroidism.

The DNA of the CDR3 is TGCAGTGCTAGACAGACCCTGCAAGAGACCCAGTACTTC. Protein product: CSARQTLQETQYF. The V gene is TRBV20-1, the J gene TRBJ2-5; unclear D gene. Germline V gene lookup returns CDR1 DFQATT and CDR2 SNEGSKA (reference sequence). The CDR3 runs 13 residues. Trimming cost V 2 bases and J 2 bases, with 9 bases left between them.